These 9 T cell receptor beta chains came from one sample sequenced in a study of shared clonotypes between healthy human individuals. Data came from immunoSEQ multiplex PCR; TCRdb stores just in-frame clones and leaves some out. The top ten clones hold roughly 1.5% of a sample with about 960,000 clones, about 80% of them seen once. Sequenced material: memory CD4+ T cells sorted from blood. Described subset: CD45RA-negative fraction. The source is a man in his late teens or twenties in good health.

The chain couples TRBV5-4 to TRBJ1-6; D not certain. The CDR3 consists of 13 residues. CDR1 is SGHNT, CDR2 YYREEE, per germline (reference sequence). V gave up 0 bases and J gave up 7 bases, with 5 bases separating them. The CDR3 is CASSLEQNSPLHF. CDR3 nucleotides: TGTGCCAGCAGCTTGGAACAGAATTCACCCCTCCACTTT.

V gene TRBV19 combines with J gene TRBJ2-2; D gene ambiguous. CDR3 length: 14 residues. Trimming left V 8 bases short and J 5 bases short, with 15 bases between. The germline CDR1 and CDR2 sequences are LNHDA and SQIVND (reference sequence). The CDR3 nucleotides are TGTGCCAGTTCTCCCGGTTTTGATACCGGGGAGCTGTTTTTT. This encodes CASSPGFDTGELFF. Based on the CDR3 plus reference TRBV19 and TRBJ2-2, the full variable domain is DGGITQSPKYLFRKEGQNVTLSCEQNLNHDAMYWYRQDPGQGLRLIYYSQIVNDFQKGDIAEGYSVSREKKESFPLTVTSAQKNPTAFYLCASSPGFDTGELFFGEGSRLTVL.

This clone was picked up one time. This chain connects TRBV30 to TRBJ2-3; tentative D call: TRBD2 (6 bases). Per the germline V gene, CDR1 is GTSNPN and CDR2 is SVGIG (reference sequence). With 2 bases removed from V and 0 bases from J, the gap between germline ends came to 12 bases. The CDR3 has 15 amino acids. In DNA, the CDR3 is TGTGCCTGGAGTCGGAGGGCGGGGAGCACAGATACGCAGTATTTT. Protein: CAWSRRAGSTDTQYF.

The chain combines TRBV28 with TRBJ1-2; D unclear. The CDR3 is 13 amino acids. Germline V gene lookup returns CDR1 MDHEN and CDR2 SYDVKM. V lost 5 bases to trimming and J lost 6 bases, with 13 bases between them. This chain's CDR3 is CASSARGRDGYTF. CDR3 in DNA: TGTGCCAGCAGTGCCCGAGGTAGGGATGGCTACACCTTC.

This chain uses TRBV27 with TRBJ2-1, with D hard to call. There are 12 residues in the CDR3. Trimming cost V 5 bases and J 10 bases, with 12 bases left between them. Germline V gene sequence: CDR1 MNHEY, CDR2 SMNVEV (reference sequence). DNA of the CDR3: TGTGCCAGCAGTCCCTTCGGGCGGGAGCAGTTCTTC. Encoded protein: CASSPFGREQFF.

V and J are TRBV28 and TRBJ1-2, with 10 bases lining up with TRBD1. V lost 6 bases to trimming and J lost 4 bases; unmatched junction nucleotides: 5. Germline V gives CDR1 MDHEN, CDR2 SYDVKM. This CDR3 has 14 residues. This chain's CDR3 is CASSQTGGGYGYTF. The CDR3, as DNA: TGTGCCAGCAGCCAGACAGGGGGCGGCTATGGCTACACCTTC.

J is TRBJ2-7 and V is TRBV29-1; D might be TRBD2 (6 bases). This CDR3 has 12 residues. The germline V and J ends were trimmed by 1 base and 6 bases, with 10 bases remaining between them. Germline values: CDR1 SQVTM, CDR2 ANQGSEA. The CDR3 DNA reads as TGCAGCGTTGAAGGGCAGGGAGGCGAGCAGTACTTC. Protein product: CSVEGQGGEQYF.

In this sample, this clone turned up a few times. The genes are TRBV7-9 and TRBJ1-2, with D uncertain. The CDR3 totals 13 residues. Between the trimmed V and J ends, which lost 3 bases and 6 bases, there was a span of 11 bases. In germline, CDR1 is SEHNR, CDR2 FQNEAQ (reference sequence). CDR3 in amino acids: CASSFPGRDGYTF. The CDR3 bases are TGTGCCAGCAGCTTCCCCGGAAGGGATGGCTACACCTTC.

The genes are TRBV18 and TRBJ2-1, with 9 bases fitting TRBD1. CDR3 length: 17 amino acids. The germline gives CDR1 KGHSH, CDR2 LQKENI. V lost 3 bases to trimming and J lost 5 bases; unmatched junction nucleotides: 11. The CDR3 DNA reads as TGTGCCAGCTCACCGGGAACAGGGGGCGAGGGTAACAATGAGCAGTTCTTC. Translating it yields CASSPGTGGEGNNEQFF.